Listed below are T cell receptor beta chains from one sample, sequenced in a study of blood T cell repertoires in COVID-19. Libraries were prepared by immunoSEQ multiplex PCR; TCRdb keeps only in-frame clonotypes and omits some of them. The sample lists about 90,000 clones; 70% to 90% were seen once. The sequenced sample consisted of peripheral blood. These TCRs come from a human donor in a cohort sampled during active COVID-19. The CDR3 runs from the conserved cysteine through the conserved F or W. A D gene is named only where the DNA matches it firmly. Clone sizes are given selectively: once, few, many, or a class where the clone is expanded.

few,TRBV27,TRBJ1-2,TRBD1,CASRKLQGNYGYTF,TGTGCCAGCAGAAAGCTACAGGGGAACTATGGCTACACCTTC
.,TRBV7-9,TRBJ1-3,TRBD1,CASIWDREAGNTIYF,TGTGCCAGCATTTGGGACAGGGAGGCTGGAAACACCATATATTTT
.,TRBV7-3,TRBJ2-2,TRBD1,CASSPTGDTGELFF,TGTGCCAGCAGCCCCACAGGGGACACCGGGGAGCTGTTTTTT
.,TRBV29-1,TRBJ2-5,TRBD2,CSAGLAGGAQTQYF,TGCAGCGCCGGGTTGGCCGGGGGGGCCCAGACCCAGTACTTC
.,TRBV2,TRBJ1-5,.,CASTPRRGSNQPQHF,TGTGCCAGCACCCCTCGTAGGGGATCCAATCAGCCCCAGCATTTT
once,TRBV19,TRBJ1-2,.,CASSIADNYGYTF,TGTGCCAGTAGTATAGCAGATAACTATGGCTACACCTTC
.,TRBV7-3,TRBJ1-2,.,CASSPGGADYNYGYTF,TGTGCCAGCAGTCCCGGCGGGGCAGACTATAACTATGGCTACACCTTC
.,TRBV28,TRBJ1-4,.,CASSPGDSLLFF,TGTGCCAGCAGTCCAGGCGACAGCTTACTGTTTTTT
.,TRBV2,TRBJ2-1,TRBD1,CASSEARPGGKNEQFF,TGTGCCAGCAGTGAAGCTAGGCCAGGGGGTAAAAATGAGCAGTTCTTC
.,TRBV10-3,TRBJ1-4,TRBD1,CAISERTGLNEKLFF,TGTGCCATCAGTGAAAGGACAGGGCTTAATGAAAAACTGTTTTTT
.,TRBV6-6,TRBJ2-7,.,CASSYSRGEQYF,TGTGCCAGCAGTTACTCGAGGGGGGAGCAGTACTTC
.,TRBV7-3,TRBJ2-1,.,CASSSQGNNEQFF,TGTGCCAGCAGCTCGCAGGGGAACAATGAGCAGTTCTTC
few,TRBV7-9,TRBJ2-3,TRBD2,CASSFGLAGGTDTQYF,TGTGCCAGCAGCTTCGGACTAGCGGGGGGCACAGATACGCAGTATTTT
few,TRBV4-1,TRBJ1-5,.,CASSQVPQGQPQHF,TGCGCCAGCAGCCAAGTTCCACAGGGCCAGCCCCAGCATTTT
.,TRBV10-1,TRBJ2-1,TRBD2,CASSASGVMHEQFF,TGCGCCAGCAGTGCTAGCGGGGTAATGCATGAGCAGTTCTTC
.,TRBV7-9,TRBJ1-2,.,CASSPGGPLGYGYTF,TGTGCCAGCAGCCCCGGGGGACCTTTAGGCTATGGCTACACCTTC
once,TRBV6-5,TRBJ2-5,TRBD1,CASSTGTGVQETQYF,TGTGCCAGCAGTACCGGGACAGGAGTCCAAGAGACCCAGTACTTC
.,TRBV7-8,TRBJ1-4,TRBD1,CASSRPGQGSGKLFF,TGTGCCAGCAGCCGCCCGGGACAGGGTTCGGGAAAACTGTTTTTT
.,TRBV30,TRBJ2-3,.,CAWSVLNGDTQYF,TGTGCCTGGAGTGTACTAAACGGAGATACGCAGTATTTT
few,TRBV7-9,TRBJ2-1,.,CASSSPQGSSYNEQFF,TGTGCCAGCAGCTCTCCACAGGGTAGCTCCTACAATGAGCAGTTCTTC
.,TRBV7-3,TRBJ2-2,TRBD2,CASSQSLAGAGELFF,TGTGCCAGCAGCCAAAGCCTAGCGGGGGCCGGGGAGCTGTTTTTT
.,TRBV12-5,TRBJ2-5,.,CASGSSGQETQYF,TGTGCTAGTGGTTCGAGCGGGCAAGAGACCCAGTACTTC
.,TRBV5-1,TRBJ2-3,TRBD2,CASSPRGGAEDTQYF,TGCGCCAGCAGCCCTCGCGGGGGGGCCGAGGATACGCAGTATTTT
.,TRBV7-2,TRBJ2-5,.,CASSLQQSGDQYF,TGTGCCAGCAGCTTACAACAGTCAGGCGACCAGTACTTC